What follows describes a single TCR beta chain. Its antigen is not yet known. No much larger clonotype is one base removed from it; base qualities were not supplied. This entry is derived from a study of shared clonotypes between healthy human individuals (dated by TCRdb to 2018 to 2021). Study-wide context: Three men and a couple of women, aged 18 to 49 years, made up the cohort. Leukapheresis yielded between about 0.9 and 8.9 billion PBMCs per donor. The study deeply sequenced blood TCR repertoires of five healthy adults to estimate repertoire size and the extent of clonotype sharing between individuals. To increase sequencing depth and limit assay-specific biases, different laboratories used diverse techniques to prepare libraries and sequence TCR repertoires. For each donor, CD4 naive and CD4 memory were each run on three plates, CD8 naive on two plates, and CD8 memory on one plate. General conclusions and limits of the study: Estimated clonotype richness was generally larger for naive than for memory subsets. Sampling was restricted to blood, and TCR repertoires in tissues likely differ from the TCR repertoires found in blood. Pairwise subsampling indicated that sequencing depth was expected to affect the degree of clonotype sharing among donors. Clonotypes shared by all four sorted-subset donors showed higher generation probabilities than non-shared clonotypes. Rarefaction of sorted-subset datasets indicated incomplete sequencing despite the large sequencing depth. Sharing across a few donors was observed for about 4.8% of naive CD4, over 3% of naive CD8, roughly 2.4% of memory CD4, and around 0.4% of memory CD8 clonotypes. The genetic and exposure-history diversity represented was limited by the small number of donors.

The CDR3 spans 16 residues, from the cysteine through the phenylalanine. Only the CDR3 portion is preserved as DNA: 48 bases, with reading frame beginning at the first base. CDR1 and CDR2 are read off the germline V gene as SQVTM and ANQGSEA. V is pared back by 2 bases and J by 1 base, with 12 bases lying between the germline termini. Donors were healthy HIV-negative adults with no recently reported acute infections or vaccinations. Every donor was a Caucasian adult residing in Nashville, Tennessee, USA. Magnetic negative selection was used to enrich CD4+ T cells, after which naive cells were positively selected on CD45RA and the negative fraction became the memory subset. Blood was obtained by leukapheresis, after which PBMCs were separated by Ficoll-Histopaque density gradient centrifugation and cryopreserved in liquid nitrogen vapor phase. Analytical flow cytometry was used to check the purity and quantity of every magnetically sorted T cell population. Genomic DNA was isolated from each sorted fraction and quantified by UV absorbance on a Nanodrop 2000c.

Using the deep immunoSEQ assay, multiplex PCR amplified TCR CDR3 regions from genomic DNA. Extracted genomic DNA from each cell subset was distributed evenly across all wells of several immunoSEQ 96-well plates, and each plate was treated as a replicate. Each replicate PCR for sorted subsets received approximately 220 ng genomic DNA, equal to tens of thousands of T cell genomes. The purified libraries were quantified using a Qubit 3.0 fluorometer, sized with a Bioanalyzer 2100, and then quantified again using the KAPA Library Quantification kit. Each immunoSEQ 96-well plate was sequenced on its own single-read 150-cycle Illumina NextSeq 550 flow cell. Concerning the study's data processing: Because only junctional sequences without quality scores were contained in the immunoSEQ output, filtering matching that applied to full-length reads could not be performed. To assign V/J genes and CDR3, sequences were annotated using PyIR, a Python wrapper for IgBLAST v1.9, with IMGT germline references. Reads were removed for weak V/J assignments (E-value above 1e-6), missing CDR3, stop codons, out-of-frame junctions, or ambiguous translated residues. A V3J clonotype was defined by an identical inferred V gene, J gene, and CDR3 amino acid sequence. The percentage overlap between two repertoires was calculated by dividing the number of shared unique clonotypes by the size of the smaller repertoire. RTK rarefaction, the Chao1 estimator, and Recon v2.1 estimates of unobserved clonotypes were used to assess repertoire richness. Generation probabilities for all TCRbeta clonotypes obtained by the gDNA method from a handful of donors were computed using OLGA. Drawn from immuneACCESS, this table holds only the in-frame rearrangements with V and J called that TCRdb kept. Clones are partly lost; checked studies trace under half to an unresolved V gene and leave the rest unexplained. V and J calls plus clone size are reproduced from that table; the DNA served to infer D and trimming. Present in this sample are about 1 million clones, roughly 80% of which were seen just once. The ten top clones hold about 1.5% of the sample.

The receptor's source is a man between 18 and 29 years old in good health. Rearrangement joined TRBV29-1 to TRBJ2-6; the D gene is possibly TRBD2, with 5 bases matching. Source material: memory CD4+ T cells sorted from blood. The cell subset or site label of this sample denotes: CD45RA-negative fraction. At the DNA level, the sequence is TGCAGCGTTGAACTGAGGACTCGTTCTGGGGCCAACGTCCTGACTTTC. This translates into CSVELRTRSGANVLTF.